This is a list of T cell receptor beta chains from one sample in a study of blood T cell repertoires in COVID-19. The protocol was immunoSEQ multiplex PCR, while the TCRdb copy is restricted to in-frame clones and leaves out a portion. The sample includes 310,000 or so clones, about 84% of them seen just once. The sample taken for sequencing was peripheral blood. The receptors come from a woman aged 45-60 years with acute or convalescent COVID-19. Each CDR3 is given with its conserved first and last residue. Each record gives: V gene, D gene, J gene, CDR3 protein. D genes are given only for firm matches.

V gene: TRBV11-2
D gene: TRBD1
J gene: TRBJ2-7
CDR3 protein: CASSLVRQGSSYEQYF

V gene: TRBV3-1/TRBV3-2
D gene: .
J gene: TRBJ2-7
CDR3 protein: CASSQVVRPYEQYF

V gene: TRBV5-1
D gene: TRBD2
J gene: TRBJ2-3
CDR3 protein: CASSNQREGTDTQYF

V gene: TRBV5-1
D gene: .
J gene: TRBJ1-3
CDR3 protein: CASSFDRDSGNTIYF

V gene: TRBV13
D gene: .
J gene: TRBJ1-1
CDR3 protein: CASSLERGMNTEAFF

V gene: TRBV28
D gene: .
J gene: TRBJ1-4
CDR3 protein: CASHIAAGNNEKLFF

V gene: TRBV6-5
D gene: TRBD1
J gene: TRBJ1-1
CDR3 protein: CASSTQGKLNTEAFF

V gene: TRBV3-1/TRBV3-2
D gene: .
J gene: TRBJ1-5
CDR3 protein: CASSQGAQGLNQPQHF

V gene: TRBV19
D gene: TRBD1
J gene: TRBJ1-6
CDR3 protein: CASSNSPPDRANSPLHF

V gene: TRBV28
D gene: TRBD1
J gene: TRBJ1-5
CDR3 protein: CASSFTLGQGESNQPQHF

V gene: TRBV6-2/TRBV6-3
D gene: .
J gene: TRBJ2-1
CDR3 protein: CASSSEPNTYNEQFF

V gene: TRBV27
D gene: TRBD2
J gene: TRBJ2-3
CDR3 protein: CASKGGGGNTDTQYF

V gene: TRBV7-9
D gene: TRBD1
J gene: TRBJ2-7
CDR3 protein: CASIETGAYEQYF

V gene: TRBV10-3
D gene: TRBD1
J gene: TRBJ1-4
CDR3 protein: CAISGGLTGAEKLFF

V gene: TRBV9
D gene: TRBD1
J gene: TRBJ2-2
CDR3 protein: CASSVAGQGAGELFF